This T cell receptor (beta chain) was obtained from a study of identical twins. This clonotype has at least ten counts. The antigen remains undetermined. Trimming pared 8 bases from V and 1 base from J, leaving 12 bases between. The CDR3 sequence is 14 residues long. The study's findings and limits: Zero-insertion findings could be partly confounded by invariant cells (MAIT and iNKT cells). Not following the same donors, the study drew its conclusions from cross-sectional statistical analysis.

MiXCR was run by TCRdb on the 5' RACE reads, yielding one entry per CDR3 protein. There are some 660,000 distinct CDR3 sequences in the sample; 8.5% to 9% occur only once, and approximately 0.89% lies in the top ten. The data also belong to a second study, concerning yellow fever vaccine responses in identical twins.

The chain employs TRBV12-3 or TRBV12-4 and TRBJ2-1; D is possibly TRBD1 (6 bases). This sequence was found in a woman aged 18-29 years in good health. Material for sequencing was PBMCs. The CDR3 reads CASGKGGSYNEQFF. In nucleotides, the CDR3 is TGTGCCAGCGGCAAAGGGGGATCCTACAATGAGCAGTTCTTC.